The sequence of this TCR beta chain was determined in a study of Graves' ophthalmopathy and Graves' hyperthyroidism. Turning to the study itself: The study drew peripheral blood at initial diagnosis, before any treatment.

This clonotype has a count of ten or more. What it binds is unknown. V was pared by 2 bases and J by 2 bases, with 13 bases between. This CDR3 is built from 15 residues. In germline, CDR1 is SGHTA, CDR2 FQGNSA. RNA transcripts provided the template for amplifying TCR beta CDR3 regions. The workflow started with a first-round RT-PCR run with HTBI primers and then moved on to a second-round multiplex PCR. MiXCR was run by TCRdb on the multiplex PCR reads, yielding one entry per CDR3 protein. Of a few hundred thousand distinct CDR3 sequences in the sample, roughly 15% were seen once. Aged 18 to 65, hyperthyroidism patients had been newly diagnosed, with under 2 months' duration. Other autoimmune disease, uncontrolled infection, pregnancy and lactation led to exclusion. Study-level points and caveats: Most thyroid-expanded clonotypes exceeding 0.001 frequency were also found in blood.

This chain links TRBV7-2 with TRBJ2-7; possibly TRBD1 for D (5 bases). Sequencing was done on a sample of peripheral blood. The clonotype was recovered from a woman younger than 35 with stable Graves' hyperthyroidism. Here the CDR3 DNA reads TGTGCCAGCAGCTTATATGTAGGGGATCCCTACGAGCAGTACTTC. Translated: CASSLYVGDPYEQYF.